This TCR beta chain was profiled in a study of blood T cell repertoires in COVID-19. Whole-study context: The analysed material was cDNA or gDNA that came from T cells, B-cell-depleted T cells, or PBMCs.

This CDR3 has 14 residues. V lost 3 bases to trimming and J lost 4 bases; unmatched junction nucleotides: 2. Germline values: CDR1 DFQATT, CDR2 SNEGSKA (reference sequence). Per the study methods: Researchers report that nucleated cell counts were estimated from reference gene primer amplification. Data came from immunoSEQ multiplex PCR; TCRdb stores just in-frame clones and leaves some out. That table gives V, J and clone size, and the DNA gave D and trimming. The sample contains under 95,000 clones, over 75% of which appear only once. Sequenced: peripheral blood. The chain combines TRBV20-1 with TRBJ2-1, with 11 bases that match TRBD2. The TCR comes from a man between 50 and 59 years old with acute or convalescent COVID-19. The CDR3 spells CSASPSGGYNEQFF. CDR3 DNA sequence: TGCAGTGCTAGTCCTAGCGGGGGGTACAATGAGCAGTTCTTC.